This TCR beta chain is from a study of blood T cell repertoires in COVID-19. Study in general: Acute-phase and convalescent COVID-19 samples originated in the United States, Italy and Spain.

The V end was cut by 2 bases, the J end by 2 bases, with 20 bases between. CDR3 length equals 18 residues. The germline V gene encodes CDR1 SGHTA and CDR2 FQGTGA. Libraries were prepared by immunoSEQ multiplex PCR; TCRdb keeps only in-frame clonotypes and omits some of them. The profile covers roughly 190,000 clones, with more than 75% appearing a single time and 3% to 4.5% taken by the ten largest. The receptor comes from a man aged 18 to 29 with active or convalescent COVID-19. Sequencing input: peripheral blood. This sequence joins TRBV7-3 and TRBJ2-3; D is possibly TRBD1 (5 bases). This CDR3 is CASSLYPPPQGLTDTQYF. The CDR3 DNA reads as TGTGCCAGCAGCTTATACCCGCCCCCGCAGGGTCTCACAGATACGCAGTATTTT.